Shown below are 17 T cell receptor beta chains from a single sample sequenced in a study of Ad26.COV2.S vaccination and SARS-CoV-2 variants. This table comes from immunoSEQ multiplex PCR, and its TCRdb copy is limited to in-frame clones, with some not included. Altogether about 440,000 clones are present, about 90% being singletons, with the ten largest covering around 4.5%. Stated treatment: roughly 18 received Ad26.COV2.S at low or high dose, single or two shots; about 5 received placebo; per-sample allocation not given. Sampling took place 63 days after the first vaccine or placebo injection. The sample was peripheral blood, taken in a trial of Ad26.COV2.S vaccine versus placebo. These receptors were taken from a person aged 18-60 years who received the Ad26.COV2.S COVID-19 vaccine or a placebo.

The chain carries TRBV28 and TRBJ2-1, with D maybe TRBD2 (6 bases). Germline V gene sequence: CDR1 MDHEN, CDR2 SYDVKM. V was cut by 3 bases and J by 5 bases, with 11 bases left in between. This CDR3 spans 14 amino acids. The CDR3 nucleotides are TGTGCCAGCAGTTTCGCCGGGAGACACAATGAGCAGTTCTTC. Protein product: CASSFAGRHNEQFF.

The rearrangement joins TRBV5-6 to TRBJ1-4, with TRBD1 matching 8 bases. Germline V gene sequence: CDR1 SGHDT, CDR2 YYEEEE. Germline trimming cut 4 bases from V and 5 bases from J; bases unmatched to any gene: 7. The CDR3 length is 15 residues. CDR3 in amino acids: CASSPRAGGNEKLFF. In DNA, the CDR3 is TGTGCCAGCAGCCCTCGGGCAGGGGGCAATGAAAAACTGTTTTTT.

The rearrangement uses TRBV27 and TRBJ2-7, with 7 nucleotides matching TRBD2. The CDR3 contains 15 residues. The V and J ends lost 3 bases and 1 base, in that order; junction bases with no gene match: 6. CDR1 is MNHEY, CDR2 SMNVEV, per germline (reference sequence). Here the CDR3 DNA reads TGTGCCAGCAGTTTCGGGGGAGGGCCGTCCTACGAGCAGTACTTC. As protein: CASSFGGGPSYEQYF.

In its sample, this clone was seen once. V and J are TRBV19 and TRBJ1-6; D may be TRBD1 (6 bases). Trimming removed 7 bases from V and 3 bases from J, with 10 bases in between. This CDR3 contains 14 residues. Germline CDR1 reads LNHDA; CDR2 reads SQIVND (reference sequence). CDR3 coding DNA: TGTGCCAGTAATACAGGGAACTATAATTCACCCCTCCACTTT. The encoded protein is CASNTGNYNSPLHF.

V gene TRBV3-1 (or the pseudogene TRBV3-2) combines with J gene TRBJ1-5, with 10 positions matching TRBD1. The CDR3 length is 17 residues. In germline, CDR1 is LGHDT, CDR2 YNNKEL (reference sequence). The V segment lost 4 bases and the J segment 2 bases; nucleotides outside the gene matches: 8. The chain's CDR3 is CASSLGQGLGGNQPQHF. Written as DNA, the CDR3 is TGTGCCAGCAGCCTGGGACAGGGGTTGGGTGGCAATCAGCCCCAGCATTTT.

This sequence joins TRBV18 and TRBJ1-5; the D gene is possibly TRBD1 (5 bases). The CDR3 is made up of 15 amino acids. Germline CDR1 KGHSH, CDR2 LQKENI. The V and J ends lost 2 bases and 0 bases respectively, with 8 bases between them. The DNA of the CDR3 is TGTGCCAGCTCACCAGAGGGGTATAGCAATCAGCCCCAGCATTTT. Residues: CASSPEGYSNQPQHF. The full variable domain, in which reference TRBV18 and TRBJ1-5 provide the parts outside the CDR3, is NAGVMQNPRHLVRRRGQEARLRCSPMKGHSHVYWYRQLPEEGLKFMVYLQKENIIDESGMPKERFSAEFPKEGPSILRIQQVVRGDSAAYFCASSPEGYSNQPQHFGDGTRLSIL.

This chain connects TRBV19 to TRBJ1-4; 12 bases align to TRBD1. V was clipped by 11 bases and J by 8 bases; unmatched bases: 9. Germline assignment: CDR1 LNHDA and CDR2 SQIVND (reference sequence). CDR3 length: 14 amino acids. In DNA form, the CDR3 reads TGTGCCGCCGGGACAGGGGGCTTTTTGGAAAAACTGTTTTTT. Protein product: CAAGTGGFLEKLFF.

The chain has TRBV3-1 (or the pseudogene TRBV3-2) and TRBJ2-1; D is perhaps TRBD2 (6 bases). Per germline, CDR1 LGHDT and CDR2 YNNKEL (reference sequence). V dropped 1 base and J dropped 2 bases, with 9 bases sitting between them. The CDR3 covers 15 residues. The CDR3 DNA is TGTGCCAGCAGCCAAGGGGGCGGGACCTACAATGAGCAGTTCTTC. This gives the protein CASSQGGGTYNEQFF.

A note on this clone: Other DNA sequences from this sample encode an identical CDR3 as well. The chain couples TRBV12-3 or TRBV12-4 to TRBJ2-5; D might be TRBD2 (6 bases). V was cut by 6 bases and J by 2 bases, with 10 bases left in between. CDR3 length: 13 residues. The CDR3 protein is CASSPGGQETQYF. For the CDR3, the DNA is TGTGCCAGCAGCCCCGGAGGGCAAGAGACCCAGTACTTC.

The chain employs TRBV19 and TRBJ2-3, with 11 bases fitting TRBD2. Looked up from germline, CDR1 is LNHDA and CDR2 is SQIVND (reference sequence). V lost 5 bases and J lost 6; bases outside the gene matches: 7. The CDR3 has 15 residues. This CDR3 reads CASSVTSGSVDTQYF. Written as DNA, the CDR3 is TGTGCCAGTAGTGTTACTAGCGGGAGCGTGGATACGCAGTATTTT.

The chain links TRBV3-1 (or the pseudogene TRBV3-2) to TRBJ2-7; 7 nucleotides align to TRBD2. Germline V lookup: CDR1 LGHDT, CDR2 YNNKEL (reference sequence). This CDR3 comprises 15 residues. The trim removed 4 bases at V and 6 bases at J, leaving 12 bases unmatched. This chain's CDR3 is CASSPIGRENGEQYF. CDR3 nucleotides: TGTGCCAGCAGCCCCATAGGGCGGGAGAACGGCGAGCAGTACTTC.

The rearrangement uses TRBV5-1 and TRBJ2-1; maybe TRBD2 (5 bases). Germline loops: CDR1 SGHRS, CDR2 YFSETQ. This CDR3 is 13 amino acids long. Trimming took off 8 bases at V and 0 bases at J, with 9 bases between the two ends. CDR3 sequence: CASSDSSYNEQFF. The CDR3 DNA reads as TGCGCCAGTAGCGATAGCTCCTACAATGAGCAGTTCTTC.

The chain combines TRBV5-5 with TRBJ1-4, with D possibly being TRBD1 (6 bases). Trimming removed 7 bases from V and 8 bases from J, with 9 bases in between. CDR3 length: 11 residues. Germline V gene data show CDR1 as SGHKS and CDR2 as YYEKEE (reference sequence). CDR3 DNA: TGTGCCAGCCAGGGGACCGAAAAACTGTTTTTT. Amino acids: CASQGTEKLFF.

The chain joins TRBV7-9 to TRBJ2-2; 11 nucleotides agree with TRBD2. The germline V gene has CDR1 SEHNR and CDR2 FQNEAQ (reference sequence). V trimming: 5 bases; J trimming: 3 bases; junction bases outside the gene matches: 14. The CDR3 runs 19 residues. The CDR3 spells CASSMGGLAGGRDTGELFF. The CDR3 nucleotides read TGTGCCAGCAGCATGGGGGGCCTAGCGGGAGGCCGGGACACCGGGGAGCTGTTTTTT.

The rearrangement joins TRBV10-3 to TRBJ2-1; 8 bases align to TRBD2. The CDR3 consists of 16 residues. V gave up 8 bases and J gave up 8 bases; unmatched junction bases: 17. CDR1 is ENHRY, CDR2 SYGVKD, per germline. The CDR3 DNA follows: TGTGCCATCGGTCTAGCGGGTGGCTTAAGAGGCGATGAGCAGTTCTTC. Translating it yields CAIGLAGGLRGDEQFF.

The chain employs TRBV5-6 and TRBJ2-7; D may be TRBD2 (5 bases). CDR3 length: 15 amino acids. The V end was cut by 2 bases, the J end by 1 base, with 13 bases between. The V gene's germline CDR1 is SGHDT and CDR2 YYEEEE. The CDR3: CASSLGGSTSYEQYF. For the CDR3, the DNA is TGTGCCAGCAGCTTAGGAGGTTCTACGTCCTACGAGCAGTACTTC. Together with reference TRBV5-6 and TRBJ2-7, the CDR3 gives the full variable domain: DAGVTQSPTHLIKTRGQQVTLRCSPKSGHDTVSWYQQALGQGPQFIFQYYEEEERQRGNFPDRFSGHQFPNYSSELNVNALLLGDSALYLCASSLGGSTSYEQYFGPGTRLTVT.

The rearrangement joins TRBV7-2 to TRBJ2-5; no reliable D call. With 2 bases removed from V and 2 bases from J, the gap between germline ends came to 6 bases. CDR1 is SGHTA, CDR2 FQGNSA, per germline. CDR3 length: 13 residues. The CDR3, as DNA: TGTGCCAGCAGCTTATGGACGCAAGAGACCCAGTACTTC. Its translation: CASSLWTQETQYF.